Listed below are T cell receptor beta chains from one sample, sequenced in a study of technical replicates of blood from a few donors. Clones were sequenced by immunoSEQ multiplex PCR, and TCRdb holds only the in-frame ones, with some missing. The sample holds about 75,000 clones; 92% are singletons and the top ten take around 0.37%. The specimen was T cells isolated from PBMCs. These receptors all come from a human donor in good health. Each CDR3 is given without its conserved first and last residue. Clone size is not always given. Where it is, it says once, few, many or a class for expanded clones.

CDR3: ASSEGVGTGQY
V: TRBV6-1
size: -
J: TRBJ2-7

CDR3: ASSFSDNYGYT
V: TRBV7-9
size: -
J: TRBJ1-2

CDR3: ASSRTGQIGELF
V: TRBV19
size: -
J: TRBJ2-2

CDR3: ASSIQGPSGRVNEQF
V: TRBV19
size: -
J: TRBJ2-1

CDR3: ASRPPGSGELF
V: TRBV6-6
size: -
J: TRBJ2-2

CDR3: ASGQRGAIAKNIQY
V: TRBV2
size: -
J: TRBJ2-4

CDR3: ASRPGTGSTGELF
V: TRBV7-6
size: -
J: TRBJ2-2

CDR3: ASRGGYNEQF
V: TRBV2
size: -
J: TRBJ2-1

CDR3: ASSLLLGANYGYT
V: TRBV27
size: -
J: TRBJ1-2

CDR3: ASSQAPQGMNTEAF
V: TRBV4-1
size: -
J: TRBJ1-1

CDR3: ASSLDRGDNEKLF
V: TRBV11-2
size: -
J: TRBJ1-4

CDR3: ASSQDSYTQY
V: TRBV14
size: -
J: TRBJ2-3

CDR3: ASSLVRVPDTQY
V: TRBV11-1
size: -
J: TRBJ2-3

CDR3: ATSRDMNTEAF
V: TRBV15
size: -
J: TRBJ1-1

CDR3: AWSSYRQGREQY
V: TRBV30
size: -
J: TRBJ2-7

CDR3: ATSREGTVLSGNTIY
V: TRBV15
size: -
J: TRBJ1-3

CDR3: ASSASLRPDEQY
V: TRBV9
size: -
J: TRBJ2-7

CDR3: ASSIGLSGNTIY
V: TRBV7-9
size: -
J: TRBJ1-3

CDR3: ATSREGIAGSNQPQH
V: TRBV15
size: -
J: TRBJ1-5

CDR3: ASSPDREIYEQY
V: TRBV5-8
size: -
J: TRBJ2-7

CDR3: SVIITDTQY
V: TRBV20-1
size: -
J: TRBJ2-3

CDR3: ASSLILIQY
V: TRBV28
size: -
J: TRBJ2-7

CDR3: ATRDRGWNTEAF
V: TRBV19
size: -
J: TRBJ1-1

CDR3: ASSTQGFEAF
V: TRBV27
size: once
J: TRBJ1-1

CDR3: ASSIRGAYTEAF
V: TRBV11-3
size: -
J: TRBJ1-1

CDR3: ASSYTGEAYEQY
V: TRBV6-5
size: once
J: TRBJ2-7

CDR3: ASSQEVGLPYEQY
V: TRBV14
size: -
J: TRBJ2-7

CDR3: AWSAIVREGNEQF
V: TRBV30
size: once
J: TRBJ2-1

CDR3: ASSLDWGLGNTIY
V: TRBV5-1
size: -
J: TRBJ1-3

CDR3: ASSPQGDREKLF
V: TRBV9
size: -
J: TRBJ1-4

CDR3: ASSSPGQGARDTQY
V: TRBV6-5
size: -
J: TRBJ2-3

CDR3: ASREQPSTDTQY
V: TRBV6-5
size: -
J: TRBJ2-3

CDR3: ASSGSGPGDEQF
V: TRBV9
size: -
J: TRBJ2-1

CDR3: ASSQLGTSGINEQF
V: TRBV14
size: -
J: TRBJ2-1

CDR3: ATSSWGQGSNQPQH
V: TRBV15
size: -
J: TRBJ1-5

CDR3: ASSLGDALSGSPTDTQY
V: TRBV7-9
size: -
J: TRBJ2-3

CDR3: ASSRRGQPQH
V: TRBV19
size: few
J: TRBJ1-5

CDR3: ASSSGLAGAEQY
V: TRBV11-2
size: -
J: TRBJ2-7

CDR3: ASSYFGTSYEQY
V: TRBV6-6
size: -
J: TRBJ2-7

CDR3: ASSLLADFNEQF
V: TRBV28
size: -
J: TRBJ2-1

CDR3: ASSPGLEQF
V: TRBV9
size: -
J: TRBJ2-1

CDR3: ASQSREVSYEQY
V: TRBV19
size: once
J: TRBJ2-7

CDR3: AVPPRLADSTDTQY
V: TRBV4-1
size: -
J: TRBJ2-3

CDR3: ATAVIYRGPNTEAF
V: TRBV5-1
size: once
J: TRBJ1-1

CDR3: ASSPGSENTEAF
V: TRBV18
size: -
J: TRBJ1-1

CDR3: ASSATITLGGSYGYT
V: TRBV4-3
size: once
J: TRBJ1-2

CDR3: ASSQNTEAF
V: TRBV28
size: -
J: TRBJ1-1

CDR3: ASSYGNIQY
V: TRBV7-9
size: once
J: TRBJ2-4

CDR3: ASIGGTSTYEQY
V: TRBV2
size: -
J: TRBJ2-7

CDR3: ASSDRGARGNTIY
V: TRBV6-6
size: -
J: TRBJ1-3

CDR3: ASSPTSSGVETQY
V: TRBV5-6
size: -
J: TRBJ2-5

CDR3: ASRGSGTSGRDTQY
V: TRBV13
size: -
J: TRBJ2-3

CDR3: ASSEYQYQETQY
V: TRBV25-1
size: -
J: TRBJ2-5

CDR3: ASSRAPLTLNTEAF
V: TRBV18
size: once
J: TRBJ1-1

CDR3: ASSVASVTYEQY
V: TRBV9
size: -
J: TRBJ2-7

CDR3: ASSLRTSGDTGELF
V: TRBV5-1
size: -
J: TRBJ2-2

CDR3: ASSYDATSGRASYNEQF
V: TRBV7-6
size: -
J: TRBJ2-1

CDR3: ASSLTPGDDQPQH
V: TRBV7-3
size: -
J: TRBJ1-5